This is a list of T cell receptor beta chains from one sample in a study of PD-L1 blockade in urothelial cancer. Clones were read by immunoSEQ multiplex PCR, and TCRdb kept only the in-frame ones, dropping some. The data contain about 110,000 clones, approximately 89% of them singletons. The sequencing used PBMCs, collected around atezolizumab (anti-PD-L1) treatment. These receptors were taken from a man in his fifties or sixties with urothelial cancer. CDR3s include the opening cysteine and the closing phenylalanine or tryptophan. The order of the fields is D gene, J gene, clone size, V gene, CDR3 protein, CDR3 DNA. D genes are given only for firm matches. Clone size, where shown, is once, few, many, or a class for clones that have expanded.

d_call: TRBD1
j_call: TRBJ2-7
clone_size: .
v_call: TRBV2
cdr3_aa: CASSDPGQGADEQYF
cdr3_nt: TGTGCCAGCAGTGATCCCGGACAGGGGGCCGACGAGCAGTACTTC

d_call: .
j_call: TRBJ2-3
clone_size: .
v_call: TRBV11-3
cdr3_aa: CASSLGRTALDTQYF
cdr3_nt: TGTGCCAGCAGCCTCGGCCGCACAGCCCTAGATACGCAGTATTTT

d_call: .
j_call: TRBJ2-2
clone_size: .
v_call: TRBV6-5
cdr3_aa: CASSYSLGHGGELFF
cdr3_nt: TGTGCCAGCAGTTACTCCCTGGGACACGGCGGGGAGCTGTTTTTT

d_call: TRBD2
j_call: TRBJ2-7
clone_size: .
v_call: TRBV6-5
cdr3_aa: CASSTTSGSYEQYF
cdr3_nt: TGTGCCAGCAGTACCACTAGCGGGAGCTACGAGCAGTACTTC

d_call: TRBD2
j_call: TRBJ2-3
clone_size: .
v_call: TRBV5-1
cdr3_aa: CASSFSGGASDTQYF
cdr3_nt: TGCGCCAGCAGCTTTAGCGGGGGGGCGTCAGATACGCAGTATTTT

d_call: .
j_call: TRBJ1-6
clone_size: .
v_call: TRBV2
cdr3_aa: CASIYQGSDSPLHF
cdr3_nt: TGTGCCAGCATCTATCAGGGTTCAGATTCACCCCTCCACTTT

d_call: TRBD2
j_call: TRBJ2-7
clone_size: .
v_call: TRBV11-2
cdr3_aa: CASSLDIWRGTYEQYF
cdr3_nt: TGTGCCAGCAGCTTAGATATTTGGCGGGGGACCTACGAGCAGTACTTC

d_call: .
j_call: TRBJ2-5
clone_size: .
v_call: TRBV9
cdr3_aa: CASSVGAGGATLETQYF
cdr3_nt: TGTGCCAGCAGCGTAGGAGCTGGCGGGGCTACTTTGGAGACCCAGTACTTC

d_call: TRBD2
j_call: TRBJ2-5
clone_size: .
v_call: TRBV27
cdr3_aa: CASSRLAVQETQYF
cdr3_nt: TGTGCCAGCAGTCGCCTAGCGGTCCAAGAGACCCAGTACTTC

d_call: .
j_call: TRBJ1-1
clone_size: .
v_call: TRBV7-3
cdr3_aa: CASSPGGLNTEAFF
cdr3_nt: TGTGCCAGCAGCCCCGGGGGATTGAACACTGAAGCTTTCTTT

d_call: .
j_call: TRBJ2-5
clone_size: .
v_call: TRBV2
cdr3_aa: CASTYSGAQETQYF
cdr3_nt: TGTGCCAGCACCTATAGCGGAGCCCAAGAGACCCAGTACTTC

d_call: TRBD2
j_call: TRBJ2-5
clone_size: .
v_call: TRBV10-3
cdr3_aa: CAIRGTTQGETQYF
cdr3_nt: TGTGCCATCCGCGGGACTACCCAAGGGGAGACCCAGTACTTC

d_call: .
j_call: TRBJ2-1
clone_size: .
v_call: TRBV5-6
cdr3_aa: CASSLAVTAYNEQFF
cdr3_nt: TGTGCCAGCAGCTTGGCCGTGACAGCCTACAATGAGCAGTTCTTC

d_call: .
j_call: TRBJ1-2
clone_size: .
v_call: TRBV7-2
cdr3_aa: CASTAGGWYGYTF
cdr3_nt: TGTGCCAGCACCGCCGGTGGTTGGTATGGCTACACCTTC

d_call: TRBD1
j_call: TRBJ2-7
clone_size: .
v_call: TRBV5-1
cdr3_aa: CASSLARGQGYEQYF
cdr3_nt: TGCGCCAGCAGCTTGGCCAGGGGACAGGGCTACGAGCAGTACTTC

d_call: .
j_call: TRBJ1-1
clone_size: few
v_call: TRBV11-2
cdr3_aa: CASSFDFNTEAFF
cdr3_nt: TGTGCCAGCAGCTTTGACTTTAACACTGAAGCTTTCTTT

d_call: TRBD1
j_call: TRBJ1-6
clone_size: few
v_call: TRBV6-5
cdr3_aa: CASSWDRRPGRLLHF
cdr3_nt: TGTGCCAGCAGTTGGGACAGGCGACCGGGTCGGCTCCTCCACTTT

d_call: .
j_call: TRBJ2-1
clone_size: once
v_call: TRBV6-5
cdr3_aa: CASSPTRGPNNEQFF
cdr3_nt: TGTGCCAGCAGTCCGACCCGCGGGCCGAACAATGAGCAGTTCTTC

d_call: .
j_call: TRBJ1-1
clone_size: .
v_call: TRBV7-3
cdr3_aa: CASSLTPGEGTEAFF
cdr3_nt: TGTGCCAGCAGCTTAACCCCGGGGGAAGGAACTGAAGCTTTCTTT

d_call: TRBD2
j_call: TRBJ2-5
clone_size: .
v_call: TRBV28
cdr3_aa: CASSFGRGVQYF
cdr3_nt: TGTGCCAGCAGTTTCGGGAGGGGCGTACAGTACTTC

d_call: TRBD1
j_call: TRBJ1-2
clone_size: .
v_call: TRBV19
cdr3_aa: CATAGTGEYGYTF
cdr3_nt: TGTGCCACCGCCGGGACAGGGGAATATGGCTACACCTTC

d_call: .
j_call: TRBJ2-1
clone_size: .
v_call: TRBV5-1
cdr3_aa: CASSFDSGNHQNYNEQFF
cdr3_nt: TGCGCCAGCAGTTTTGACAGTGGGAACCACCAGAACTACAATGAGCAGTTCTTC

d_call: .
j_call: TRBJ1-2
clone_size: .
v_call: TRBV5-5
cdr3_aa: CASSSPGLVNGYTF
cdr3_nt: TGTGCCAGCAGCTCACCGGGACTCGTGAATGGCTACACCTTC

d_call: TRBD2
j_call: TRBJ2-7
clone_size: .
v_call: TRBV18
cdr3_aa: CASSLTSGSDEQYF
cdr3_nt: TGTGCCAGCTCACTGACTAGCGGGAGCGACGAGCAGTACTTC

d_call: .
j_call: TRBJ1-4
clone_size: .
v_call: TRBV6-5
cdr3_aa: CASSYSRGEKLFF
cdr3_nt: TGTGCCAGCAGTTATTCGCGCGGTGAAAAACTGTTTTTT

d_call: TRBD1
j_call: TRBJ2-3
clone_size: once
v_call: TRBV28
cdr3_aa: CASSFLDRLSTDTQYF
cdr3_nt: TGTGCCAGCAGTTTTTTGGACAGGCTTAGCACAGATACGCAGTATTTT

d_call: .
j_call: TRBJ2-5
clone_size: once
v_call: TRBV5-4
cdr3_aa: CASSLGGVIEETQYF
cdr3_nt: TGTGCCAGCAGCTTGGGGGGGGTAATCGAAGAGACCCAGTACTTC

d_call: .
j_call: TRBJ2-1
clone_size: .
v_call: TRBV28
cdr3_aa: CASSFSQGYNEQFF
cdr3_nt: TGTGCCAGCAGTTTCAGTCAGGGTTACAATGAGCAGTTCTTC

d_call: .
j_call: TRBJ1-1
clone_size: .
v_call: TRBV11-2
cdr3_aa: CASSLVSQGGEAFF
cdr3_nt: TGTGCCAGCAGCTTAGTATCCCAGGGAGGTGAAGCTTTCTTT

d_call: TRBD1
j_call: TRBJ2-7
clone_size: .
v_call: TRBV5-5
cdr3_aa: CASKLPGQAYEQYF
cdr3_nt: TGTGCCAGCAAACTTCCGGGACAGGCGTACGAGCAGTACTTC

d_call: TRBD1
j_call: TRBJ1-2
clone_size: .
v_call: TRBV6-5
cdr3_aa: CASSPGTGLFGGYTF
cdr3_nt: TGTGCCAGCAGTCCCGGGACAGGCCTTTTCGGAGGCTACACCTTC

d_call: TRBD2
j_call: TRBJ2-7
clone_size: .
v_call: TRBV9
cdr3_aa: CASSPPGLAGVINEQYF
cdr3_nt: TGTGCCAGCAGCCCACCTGGACTAGCGGGAGTAATTAACGAGCAGTACTTC

d_call: .
j_call: TRBJ2-5
clone_size: .
v_call: TRBV7-9
cdr3_aa: CASSNSGWETQYF
cdr3_nt: TGTGCCAGCAGCAACAGCGGGTGGGAGACCCAGTACTTC

d_call: TRBD2
j_call: TRBJ2-1
clone_size: .
v_call: TRBV9
cdr3_aa: CASSVVSGGSNEQFF
cdr3_nt: TGTGCCAGCAGCGTAGTTAGCGGGGGCTCCAATGAGCAGTTCTTC

d_call: TRBD2
j_call: TRBJ2-5
clone_size: .
v_call: TRBV7-6
cdr3_aa: CASSLGPGTSGQETQYF
cdr3_nt: TGTGCCAGCAGCTTAGGGCCCGGGACTAGCGGGCAAGAGACCCAGTACTTC